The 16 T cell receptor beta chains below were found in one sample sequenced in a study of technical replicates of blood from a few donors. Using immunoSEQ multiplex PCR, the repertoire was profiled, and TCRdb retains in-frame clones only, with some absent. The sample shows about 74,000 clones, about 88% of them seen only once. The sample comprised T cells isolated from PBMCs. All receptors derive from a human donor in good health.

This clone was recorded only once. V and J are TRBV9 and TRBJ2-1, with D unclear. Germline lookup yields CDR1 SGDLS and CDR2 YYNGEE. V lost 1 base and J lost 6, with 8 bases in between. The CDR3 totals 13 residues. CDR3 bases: TGTGCCAGCAGCGTACGTAGTAGCAATGAGCAGTTCTTC. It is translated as CASSVRSSNEQFF.

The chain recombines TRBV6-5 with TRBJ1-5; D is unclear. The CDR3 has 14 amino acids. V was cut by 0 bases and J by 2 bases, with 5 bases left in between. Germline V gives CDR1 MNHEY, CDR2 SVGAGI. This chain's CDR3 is CASSYSSGNQPQHF. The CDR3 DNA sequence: TGTGCCAGCAGTTACTCGAGTGGCAATCAGCCCCAGCATTTT.

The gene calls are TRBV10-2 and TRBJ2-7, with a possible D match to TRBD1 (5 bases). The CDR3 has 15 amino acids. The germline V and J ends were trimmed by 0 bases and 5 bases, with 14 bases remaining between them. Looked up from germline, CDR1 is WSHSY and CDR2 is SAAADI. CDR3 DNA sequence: TGCGCCAGCAGTGAGTCAACAGGCTACTACGACGAGCAGTACTTC. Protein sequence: CASSESTGYYDEQYF.

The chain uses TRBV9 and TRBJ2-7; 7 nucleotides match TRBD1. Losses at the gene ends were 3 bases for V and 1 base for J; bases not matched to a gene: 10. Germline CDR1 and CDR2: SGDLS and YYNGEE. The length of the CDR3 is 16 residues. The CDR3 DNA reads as TGTGCCAGCAGCGCCGCCTCCGGGACAGTTTCCTACGAGCAGTACTTC. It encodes CASSAASGTVSYEQYF.

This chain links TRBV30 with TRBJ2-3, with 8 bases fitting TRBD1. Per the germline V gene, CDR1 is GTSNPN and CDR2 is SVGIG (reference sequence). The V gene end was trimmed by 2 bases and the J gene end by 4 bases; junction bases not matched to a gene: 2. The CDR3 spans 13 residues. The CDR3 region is CAWSLQGADTQYF. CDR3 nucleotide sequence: TGTGCCTGGAGTTTACAGGGGGCAGATACGCAGTATTTT.

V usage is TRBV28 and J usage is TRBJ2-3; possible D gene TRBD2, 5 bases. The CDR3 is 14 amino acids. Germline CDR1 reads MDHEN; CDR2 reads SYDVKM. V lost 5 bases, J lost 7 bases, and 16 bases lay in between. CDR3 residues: CASSIPLVSYTQYF. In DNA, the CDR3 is TGTGCCAGCAGTATCCCACTAGTTTCCTATACGCAGTATTTT.

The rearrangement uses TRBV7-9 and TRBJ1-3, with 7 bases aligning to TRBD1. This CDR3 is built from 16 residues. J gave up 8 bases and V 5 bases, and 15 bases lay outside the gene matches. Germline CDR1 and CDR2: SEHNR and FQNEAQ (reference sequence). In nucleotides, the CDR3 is TGTGCCAGCAGCCCTAGTGACAGGGAGATGCGCGACACCATATATTTT. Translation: CASSPSDREMRDTIYF.

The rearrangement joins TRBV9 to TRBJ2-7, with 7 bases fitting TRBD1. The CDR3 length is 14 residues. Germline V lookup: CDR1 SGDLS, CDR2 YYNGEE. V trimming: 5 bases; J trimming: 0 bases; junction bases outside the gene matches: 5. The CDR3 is CASSGRDSSYEQYF. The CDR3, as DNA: TGTGCCAGCAGTGGCCGGGACAGCTCCTACGAGCAGTACTTC.

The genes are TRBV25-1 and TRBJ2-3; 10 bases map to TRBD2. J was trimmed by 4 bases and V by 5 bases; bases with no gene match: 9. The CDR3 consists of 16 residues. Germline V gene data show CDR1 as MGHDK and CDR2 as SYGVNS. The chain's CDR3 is CASSPLAGVVADTQYF. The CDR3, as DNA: TGTGCCAGCAGTCCTCTAGCGGGAGTGGTAGCAGATACGCAGTATTTT.

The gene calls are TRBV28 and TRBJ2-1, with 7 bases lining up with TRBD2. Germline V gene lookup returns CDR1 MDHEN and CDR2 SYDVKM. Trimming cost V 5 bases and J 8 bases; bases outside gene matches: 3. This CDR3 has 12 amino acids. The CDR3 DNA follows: TGTGCCAGCAGTGGACTAGTGCATGAGCAGTTCTTC. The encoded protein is CASSGLVHEQFF.

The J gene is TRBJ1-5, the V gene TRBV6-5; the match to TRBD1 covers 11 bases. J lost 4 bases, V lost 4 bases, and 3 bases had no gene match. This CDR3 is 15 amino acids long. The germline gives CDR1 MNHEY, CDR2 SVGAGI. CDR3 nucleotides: TGTGCCAGCAGTTTGGACAGGGGGCCGAATCAGCCCCAGCATTTT. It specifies CASSLDRGPNQPQHF.

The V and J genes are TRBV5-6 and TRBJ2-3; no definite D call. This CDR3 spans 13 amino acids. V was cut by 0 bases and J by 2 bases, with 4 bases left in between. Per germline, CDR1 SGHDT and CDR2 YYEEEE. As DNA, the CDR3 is TGTGCCAGCAGCTTGGGACACACAGATACGCAGTATTTT. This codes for CASSLGHTDTQYF.

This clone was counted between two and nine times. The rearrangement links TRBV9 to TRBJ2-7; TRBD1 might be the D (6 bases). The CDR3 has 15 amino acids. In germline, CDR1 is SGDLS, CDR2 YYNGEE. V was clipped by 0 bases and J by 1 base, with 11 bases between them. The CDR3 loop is CASSVDTQGSYEQYF. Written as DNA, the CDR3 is TGTGCCAGCAGCGTAGATACCCAGGGGTCCTACGAGCAGTACTTC. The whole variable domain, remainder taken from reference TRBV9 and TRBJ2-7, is DSGVTQTPKHLITATGQRVTLRCSPRSGDLSVYWYQQSLDQGLQFLIQYYNGEERAKGNILERFSAQQFPDLHSELNLSSLELGDSALYFCASSVDTQGSYEQYFGPGTRLTVT.

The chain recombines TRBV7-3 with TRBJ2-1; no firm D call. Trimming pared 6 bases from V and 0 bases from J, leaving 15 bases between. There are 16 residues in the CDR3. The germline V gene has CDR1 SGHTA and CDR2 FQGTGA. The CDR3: CASSLLSSSSYNEQFF. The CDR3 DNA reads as TGTGCCAGCAGTCTCCTTAGCAGTAGCTCCTACAATGAGCAGTTCTTC.

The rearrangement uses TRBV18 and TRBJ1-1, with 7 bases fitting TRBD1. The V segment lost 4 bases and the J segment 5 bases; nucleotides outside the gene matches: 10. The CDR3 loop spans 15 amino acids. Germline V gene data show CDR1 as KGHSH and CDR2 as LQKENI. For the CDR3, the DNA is TGTGCCAGCTCACGTTTGACAGGGCTTGGTACTGAAGCTTTCTTT. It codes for CASSRLTGLGTEAFF.

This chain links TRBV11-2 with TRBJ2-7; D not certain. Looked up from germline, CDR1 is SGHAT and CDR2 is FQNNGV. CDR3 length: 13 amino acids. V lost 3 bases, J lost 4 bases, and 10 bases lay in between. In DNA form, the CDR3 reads TGTGCCAGCAGCTTGGGCAGACAATACGAGCAGTACTTC. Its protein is CASSLGRQYEQYF.